The entry below describes one T cell receptor (beta chain). Antigen specificity is unknown. The sample belongs to a study of T cells in Graves' hyperthyroidism and ophthalmopathy. Findings and limits, study-wide: The majority of expanded thyroid clonotypes above 0.001 also appeared in blood.

V shed 6 bases and J shed 4 bases, with 13 bases lying between them. The germline CDR1 and CDR2 sequences are KGHSH and LQKENI. This CDR3 region has 13 residues. Orbital computed tomography, thyroid ultrasound, serum thyroxine and TRAb, and clinical symptoms together informed the diagnoses. The CDR3 regions of TCR beta were amplified from RNA transcripts. A first-round RT-PCR of the TCR CDR3 used the HTBI primer set. Each CDR3 protein gets one entry after TCRdb re-called the multiplex PCR reads with MiXCR. The sample lists some 580,000 distinct CDR3 sequences, around 15% seen once, with roughly 3% in the top ten.

The V call is TRBV18, the J call TRBJ2-7; D may be TRBD1 (6 bases). Sequenced material: blood. This receptor was obtained from a woman between 40 and 55 years old with Graves' ophthalmopathy. CDR3 in DNA: TGTGCCAGCTCGCCAGGGGCTTTATACGAGCAGTACTTC. It encodes CASSPGALYEQYF.